A selection of T cell receptor beta chains follows, all from one sample in a study of early stage breast cancer tumors. Method: immunoSEQ multiplex PCR; TCRdb's copy keeps in-frame clones and lacks some. Here the sample spans roughly 60,000 clones, 65% to 80% being singletons. The source material was blood. These receptors all come from a person aged 30-39 years with breast cancer. CDR3s include the opening cysteine and the closing phenylalanine or tryptophan. Fields, in order: V gene, clone size, D gene, J gene, CDR3 protein, CDR3 DNA. D genes are given only for firm matches. Clone size is stated in some rows and not others, as once, few, many or a class when expanded.

V gene: TRBV12-5
clone size: few
D gene: -
J gene: TRBJ1-1
CDR3 protein: CASGLGFRAEAFF
CDR3 DNA: TGTGCTAGTGGTTTGGGTTTCAGGGCTGAAGCTTTCTTT

V gene: TRBV7-9
clone size: -
D gene: -
J gene: TRBJ1-6
CDR3 protein: CASSTQPQGTASSPLHF
CDR3 DNA: TGTGCCAGCAGCACCCAACCTCAGGGTACTGCGAGCTCACCCCTCCACTTT

V gene: TRBV5-4
clone size: -
D gene: TRBD2
J gene: TRBJ2-1
CDR3 protein: CASSAVAGGNNEQFF
CDR3 DNA: TGTGCCAGCAGCGCGGTCGCGGGAGGCAACAATGAGCAGTTCTTC

V gene: TRBV6-1
clone size: -
D gene: -
J gene: TRBJ1-5
CDR3 protein: CASSSRPYQPQHF
CDR3 DNA: TGTGCCAGCAGTTCCCGGCCCTATCAGCCCCAGCATTTT

V gene: TRBV10-3
clone size: -
D gene: TRBD1
J gene: TRBJ2-7
CDR3 protein: CAISEKRDRGGLSSYEQYF
CDR3 DNA: TGTGCCATCAGTGAAAAAAGGGACAGGGGGGGGCTAAGCTCCTACGAGCAGTACTTC

V gene: TRBV18
clone size: -
D gene: TRBD2
J gene: TRBJ2-7
CDR3 protein: CASSPHPGGRGRCHEQYF
CDR3 DNA: TGTGCCAGCTCACCGCACCCCGGCGGGCGCGGGAGGTGCCACGAGCAGTACTTC

V gene: TRBV5-4
clone size: -
D gene: -
J gene: TRBJ1-1
CDR3 protein: CASSPGVNTEAFF
CDR3 DNA: TGTGCCAGCAGCCCAGGGGTGAACACTGAAGCTTTCTTT

V gene: TRBV10-1
clone size: -
D gene: TRBD2
J gene: TRBJ2-1
CDR3 protein: CASSDGPGLAQNEQFF
CDR3 DNA: TGCGCCAGCAGTGATGGACCGGGACTAGCCCAAAATGAGCAGTTCTTC

V gene: TRBV4-2
clone size: -
D gene: TRBD2
J gene: TRBJ2-1
CDR3 protein: CASSQDGVAGDNEQFF
CDR3 DNA: TGTGCCAGCAGCCAAGATGGGGTAGCGGGGGACAATGAGCAGTTCTTC

V gene: TRBV27
clone size: -
D gene: -
J gene: TRBJ1-5
CDR3 protein: CASSFTANQPQHF
CDR3 DNA: TGTGCCAGCAGTTTCACAGCGAATCAGCCCCAGCATTTT

V gene: TRBV7-3
clone size: few
D gene: -
J gene: TRBJ1-2
CDR3 protein: CASSTSYLSGYTF
CDR3 DNA: TGTGCCAGCAGCACTAGTTATTTAAGTGGCTACACCTTC

V gene: TRBV27
clone size: -
D gene: TRBD1
J gene: TRBJ2-7
CDR3 protein: CASSLSLGQSYEQYF
CDR3 DNA: TGTGCCAGCAGTTTATCGTTGGGACAGAGCTACGAGCAGTACTTC

V gene: TRBV7-8
clone size: -
D gene: TRBD2
J gene: TRBJ2-7
CDR3 protein: CASSRRTSGRTYEQYF
CDR3 DNA: TGTGCCAGCAGCAGACGGACTAGCGGGAGAACCTACGAGCAGTACTTC

V gene: TRBV9
clone size: -
D gene: TRBD2
J gene: TRBJ2-2
CDR3 protein: CASSPSGANTGELFF
CDR3 DNA: TGTGCCAGCAGCCCTAGCGGAGCGAACACCGGGGAGCTGTTTTTT

V gene: TRBV29-1
clone size: -
D gene: TRBD2
J gene: TRBJ2-3
CDR3 protein: CSSIRDLAGGTDTQYF
CDR3 DNA: TGCAGCAGCATCAGGGATCTAGCGGGAGGTACAGATACGCAGTATTTT

V gene: TRBV4-3
clone size: -
D gene: -
J gene: TRBJ2-3
CDR3 protein: CASSQDRWELASTDTQYF
CDR3 DNA: TGCGCCAGCAGCCAAGATCGTTGGGAGCTGGCAAGCACAGATACGCAGTATTTT

V gene: TRBV7-2
clone size: -
D gene: -
J gene: TRBJ1-1
CDR3 protein: CASSLWWGLNTEAFF
CDR3 DNA: TGTGCCAGCAGCTTATGGTGGGGTCTGAACACTGAAGCTTTCTTT

V gene: TRBV5-1
clone size: -
D gene: TRBD1
J gene: TRBJ2-2
CDR3 protein: CASSLGTGDTGELFF
CDR3 DNA: TGCGCCAGCAGCTTGGGGACAGGGGACACCGGGGAGCTGTTTTTT

V gene: TRBV11-3
clone size: -
D gene: -
J gene: TRBJ2-7
CDR3 protein: CASSFTSGEQYF
CDR3 DNA: TGTGCCAGCAGCTTTACTAGTGGGGAGCAGTACTTC

V gene: TRBV7-9
clone size: -
D gene: -
J gene: TRBJ1-1
CDR3 protein: CASSLILQPNTEAFF
CDR3 DNA: TGTGCCAGCAGCTTAATATTACAGCCGAACACTGAAGCTTTCTTT

V gene: TRBV14
clone size: -
D gene: -
J gene: TRBJ2-5
CDR3 protein: CASSQWPGTFETQYF
CDR3 DNA: TGTGCCAGCAGCCAATGGCCCGGGACCTTCGAGACCCAGTACTTC

V gene: TRBV4-1
clone size: few
D gene: TRBD1
J gene: TRBJ1-2
CDR3 protein: CASSFRGDRANYGYTF
CDR3 DNA: TGCGCCAGCAGCTTTAGGGGGGACAGGGCCAACTATGGCTACACCTTC

V gene: TRBV27
clone size: -
D gene: -
J gene: TRBJ2-7
CDR3 protein: CASSSHRDGYEQYF
CDR3 DNA: TGTGCCAGCAGTTCACATAGGGACGGATACGAGCAGTACTTC

V gene: TRBV5-4
clone size: -
D gene: -
J gene: TRBJ2-6
CDR3 protein: CASSLSGRTGPNVLTF
CDR3 DNA: TGTGCCAGCAGCTTGTCCGGGAGGACAGGGCCCAACGTCCTGACTTTC

V gene: TRBV6-6
clone size: -
D gene: TRBD2
J gene: TRBJ2-3
CDR3 protein: CASSYSTSGSSHTQYF
CDR3 DNA: TGTGCCAGCAGTTACTCGACTAGCGGGAGTTCACATACGCAGTATTTT

V gene: TRBV7-3
clone size: once
D gene: TRBD2
J gene: TRBJ2-3
CDR3 protein: CASSSGLATTDTQYF
CDR3 DNA: TGTGCCAGCAGCTCAGGACTAGCGACCACAGATACGCAGTATTTT

V gene: TRBV7-9
clone size: -
D gene: TRBD2
J gene: TRBJ2-3
CDR3 protein: CASSVLAPRDTQYF
CDR3 DNA: TGTGCCAGCAGCGTACTAGCGCCGCGGGATACGCAGTATTTT

V gene: TRBV15
clone size: -
D gene: TRBD1
J gene: TRBJ2-7
CDR3 protein: CATSWGRGYAEQYF
CDR3 DNA: TGTGCCACCAGCTGGGGCAGGGGGTACGCCGAGCAGTACTTC

V gene: TRBV29-1
clone size: -
D gene: TRBD1
J gene: TRBJ2-1
CDR3 protein: CSVEDPGGRSSYNEQFF
CDR3 DNA: TGCAGCGTTGAAGATCCAGGGGGCCGGAGCTCCTACAATGAGCAGTTCTTC

V gene: TRBV19
clone size: -
D gene: -
J gene: TRBJ2-5
CDR3 protein: CASSISRDETQYF
CDR3 DNA: TGTGCCAGTAGTATCTCTAGGGACGAGACCCAGTACTTC

V gene: TRBV5-1
clone size: -
D gene: TRBD2
J gene: TRBJ2-5
CDR3 protein: CASSLRAGVKTQYF
CDR3 DNA: TGCGCCAGCAGCTTGAGAGCGGGAGTAAAGACCCAGTACTTC

V gene: TRBV5-6
clone size: -
D gene: -
J gene: TRBJ1-1
CDR3 protein: CASSLPTRVNTEAFF
CDR3 DNA: TGTGCCAGCAGCCTTCCCACCAGGGTAAACACTGAAGCTTTCTTT

V gene: TRBV27
clone size: -
D gene: -
J gene: TRBJ2-4
CDR3 protein: CASSLSLGFGDIQYF
CDR3 DNA: TGTGCCAGCAGTTTAAGTTTAGGATTTGGTGACATTCAGTACTTC

V gene: TRBV4-1
clone size: -
D gene: -
J gene: TRBJ2-1
CDR3 protein: CASSLDSATYNEQFF
CDR3 DNA: TGCGCCAGCAGCCTGGACAGCGCTACCTACAATGAGCAGTTCTTC

V gene: TRBV30
clone size: -
D gene: -
J gene: TRBJ1-5
CDR3 protein: CAWSQERANQPQHF
CDR3 DNA: TGTGCCTGGAGTCAAGAGAGGGCGAATCAGCCCCAGCATTTT

V gene: TRBV6-4
clone size: -
D gene: -
J gene: TRBJ2-6
CDR3 protein: CASSDDSSGANVLTF
CDR3 DNA: TGTGCCAGCAGTGACGACAGCTCTGGGGCCAACGTCCTGACTTTC

V gene: TRBV28
clone size: -
D gene: -
J gene: TRBJ2-3
CDR3 protein: CASRAPSVLRAVTDTQYF
CDR3 DNA: TGTGCCAGCAGGGCCCCTTCAGTCCTCAGGGCGGTCACAGATACGCAGTATTTT

V gene: TRBV28
clone size: -
D gene: -
J gene: TRBJ1-2
CDR3 protein: CASSLAARPHGYTF
CDR3 DNA: TGTGCCAGCAGTTTAGCGGCTCGGCCCCATGGCTACACCTTC

V gene: TRBV9
clone size: -
D gene: TRBD2
J gene: TRBJ2-2
CDR3 protein: CASSVGLAANTGELFF
CDR3 DNA: TGTGCCAGCAGCGTAGGACTAGCTGCGAACACCGGGGAGCTGTTTTTT

V gene: TRBV30
clone size: -
D gene: TRBD1
J gene: TRBJ1-1
CDR3 protein: CAWSAQQGRGTEAFF
CDR3 DNA: TGTGCCTGGAGTGCGCAACAGGGGCGAGGCACTGAAGCTTTCTTT

V gene: TRBV7-2
clone size: -
D gene: -
J gene: TRBJ1-4
CDR3 protein: CASSAGSALMKEKLFF
CDR3 DNA: TGTGCCAGCAGCGCGGGGTCAGCCTTAATGAAGGAAAAACTGTTTTTT

V gene: TRBV2
clone size: -
D gene: TRBD2
J gene: TRBJ2-3
CDR3 protein: CASSGGRAPDTQYF
CDR3 DNA: TGTGCCAGCAGTGGCGGGAGGGCCCCAGATACGCAGTATTTT

V gene: TRBV27
clone size: few
D gene: -
J gene: TRBJ1-3
CDR3 protein: CASSPLIGSGNTIYF
CDR3 DNA: TGTGCCAGCAGTCCCCTCATAGGTTCCGGAAACACCATATATTTT

V gene: TRBV5-1
clone size: -
D gene: TRBD1
J gene: TRBJ2-1
CDR3 protein: CASSLLGTGDYNEQFF
CDR3 DNA: TGCGCCAGCAGCTTGTTAGGGACAGGGGACTACAATGAGCAGTTCTTC

V gene: TRBV4-2
clone size: few
D gene: -
J gene: TRBJ1-1
CDR3 protein: CASSQTRESEAFF
CDR3 DNA: TGTGCCAGCAGCCAGACCCGGGAAAGTGAAGCTTTCTTT

V gene: TRBV29-1
clone size: -
D gene: -
J gene: TRBJ2-7
CDR3 protein: CSVIRDNSYEQYF
CDR3 DNA: TGCAGCGTTATCCGGGACAACTCCTACGAGCAGTACTTC

V gene: TRBV4-3
clone size: -
D gene: TRBD1
J gene: TRBJ1-2
CDR3 protein: CASSQTSGQVSGYTF
CDR3 DNA: TGCGCCAGCAGCCAGACTTCCGGACAGGTCAGTGGCTACACCTTC

V gene: TRBV2
clone size: -
D gene: TRBD1
J gene: TRBJ2-1
CDR3 protein: CASREDRGPYNEQFF
CDR3 DNA: TGTGCCAGCAGGGAAGACAGGGGCCCCTACAATGAGCAGTTCTTC

V gene: TRBV4-3
clone size: -
D gene: TRBD2
J gene: TRBJ2-1
CDR3 protein: CASSQEPAGGYNEQFF
CDR3 DNA: TGCGCCAGCAGCCAAGAGCCAGCGGGGGGTTACAATGAGCAGTTCTTC

V gene: TRBV2
clone size: -
D gene: -
J gene: TRBJ2-1
CDR3 protein: CASSERHYNEQFF
CDR3 DNA: TGTGCCAGCAGTGAAAGGCATTACAATGAGCAGTTCTTC

V gene: TRBV27
clone size: once
D gene: -
J gene: TRBJ2-3
CDR3 protein: CASSYIGGLDTQYF
CDR3 DNA: TGTGCCAGCAGTTATATCGGGGGCCTGGATACGCAGTATTTT

V gene: TRBV4-2
clone size: -
D gene: TRBD1
J gene: TRBJ1-2
CDR3 protein: CASSQGGTGEVDYGYTF
CDR3 DNA: TGTGCCAGCAGCCAGGGCGGGACAGGGGAAGTGGACTATGGCTACACCTTC

V gene: TRBV4-2
clone size: -
D gene: TRBD1
J gene: TRBJ2-3
CDR3 protein: CASSPRRGLDNTDTQYF
CDR3 DNA: TGTGCCAGCAGCCCCCGAAGGGGGCTGGATAACACAGATACGCAGTATTTT